This T cell receptor beta chain was sequenced for a study of blood T cell repertoires in COVID-19. Overall study context: Samples representing acute and convalescent COVID-19 were sourced from the United States, Italy and Spain. T cells, B-cell-depleted T cells, or PBMCs provided the cDNA or gDNA that served as material.

In Seattle, patients joined the study during active infection and were tracked longitudinally. Per the study methods: Amplification from reference gene primers served as the basis for estimated nucleated cell counts. Data came from immunoSEQ multiplex PCR; TCRdb stores just in-frame clones and leaves some out. That table is the source of V, J and clone size, and D and trimming were worked out from the DNA. The sample holds about 130,000 clones, 70% to 80% seen once. What was sequenced was peripheral blood. The clonotype comes from a woman in her 70s with COVID-19, enrolled during active disease.

The CDR3 DNA sequence: TGTGCCAGTAGCAAAAAGACAGGGGACAATGGCTACACCTTC. Protein: CASSKKTGDNGYTF. The rearrangement uses TRBV19 and TRBJ1-2; TRBD1 matches 8 bases. V lost 6 bases, J lost 6 bases, and 9 bases stayed unmatched. The germline V gene has CDR1 LNHDA and CDR2 SQIVND (reference sequence). This CDR3 has 14 amino acids. Variable domain in full (rest from reference TRBV19 and TRBJ1-2): DGGITQSPKYLFRKEGQNVTLSCEQNLNHDAMYWYRQDPGQGLRLIYYSQIVNDFQKGDIAEGYSVSREKKESFPLTVTSAQKNPTAFYLCASSKKTGDNGYTFGSGTRLTVV.